One and the same sample provided the 31 T cell receptor beta chains below, sequenced in a study of cytomegalovirus exposure and HLA in healthy donors. The PCR made use of 60 Vbeta and 13 Jbeta primers. Here immunoSEQ multiplex PCR was the method, and the copy in TCRdb shows in-frame clones only, minus some. This repertoire shows roughly 180,000 clones, approximately 80% found once; its top ten account for around 4.8%. The material sequenced was PBMCs. The receptors shown here come from a young man in good health and CMV-seronegative.

J is TRBJ1-1 and V is TRBV20-1; D uncertain. Germline lookup yields CDR1 DFQATT and CDR2 SNEGSKA (reference sequence). The CDR3 consists of 11 residues. The V and J ends lost 3 bases and 6 bases respectively, with 8 bases between them. The CDR3: CSARVWPEAFF. In DNA form, the CDR3 reads TGCAGTGCTAGGGTCTGGCCTGAAGCTTTCTTT.

This rearrangement joins TRBV9 to TRBJ1-2; the D is unclear. Per the germline V gene, CDR1 is SGDLS and CDR2 is YYNGEE. Deletions cut 3 bases from V and 2 bases from J, with 14 bases between. The CDR3 runs 15 residues. CDR3 DNA sequence: TGTGCCAGCAGCGCCCGACTAGAGTTCAACTATGGCTACACCTTC. Protein: CASSARLEFNYGYTF.

The gene calls are TRBV7-9 and TRBJ2-1; 8 bases align to TRBD1. CDR3 length equals 13 residues. Trimming cost V 11 bases and J 3 bases; bases outside gene matches: 6. Germline CDR1 is SEHNR and CDR2 is FQNEAQ (reference sequence). The CDR3, as DNA: TGTGCCGGGGGACAGGCATTCTACAATGAGCAGTTCTTC. Its protein is CAGGQAFYNEQFF.

The chain is built from TRBV14 and TRBJ2-7; tentative D call: TRBD2 (5 bases). V lost 4 bases and J 3 bases, leaving 16 bases between the germline ends. The CDR3 has 15 residues. Germline V gives CDR1 SGHDN, CDR2 FVKESK. This chain's CDR3 is CASSPQQAGYYEQYF. The CDR3 DNA reads TGTGCCAGCAGCCCCCAGCAGGCGGGTTACTACGAGCAGTACTTC.

This chain uses TRBV18 with TRBJ1-6, with a possible D match to TRBD1 (6 bases). The CDR3 consists of 13 residues. From germline, CDR1 is KGHSH and CDR2 LQKENI. V shed 2 bases and J shed 14 bases, with 13 bases lying between them. The CDR3 DNA follows: TGTGCCAGCTCACCAGAAAACAGGGAAACCCTCCACTTT. Protein product: CASSPENRETLHF.

The chain couples TRBV7-6 to TRBJ2-6, with 7 bases identical to TRBD2. Germline loops: CDR1 SGHVS, CDR2 FNYEAQ. J was trimmed by 0 bases and V by 5 bases; bases with no gene match: 7. The CDR3 runs 17 residues. The CDR3 coding sequence is TGTGCCAGCAGCGGGAGGCGGGGGAGCTCTGGGGCCAACGTCCTGACTTTC. Amino acid sequence: CASSGRRGSSGANVLTF. Filled out from reference TRBV7-6 and TRBJ2-6, the complete variable domain reads GAGVSQSPRYKVTKRGQDVALRCDPISGHVSLYWYRQALGQGPEFLTYFNYEAQQDKSGLPNDRFSAERPEGSISTLTIQRTEQRDSAMYRCASSGRRGSSGANVLTFGAGSRLTVL.

The rearrangement links TRBV7-8 to TRBJ2-1; D may be TRBD2 (6 bases). Trimming removed 1 base from V and 8 bases from J, with 18 bases in between. This CDR3 comprises 16 residues. The germline V gene encodes CDR1 SGHVS and CDR2 FQNEAQ. Here the CDR3 DNA reads TGTGCCAGCAGCTTAGGGGTGGGAGGTTGGGACGATGAGCAGTTCTTC. Protein: CASSLGVGGWDDEQFF.

The chain carries TRBV2 and TRBJ2-7; D is undetermined. This CDR3 comprises 12 residues. V gave up 4 bases and J gave up 4 bases, with 8 bases separating them. Germline CDR1 reads SNHLY; CDR2 reads FYNNEI. The CDR3 DNA follows: TGTGCCAGCAGTGTGGGCCTATACGAGCAGTACTTC. Translating it yields CASSVGLYEQYF.

This clone was observed once. The junction does not match germline at one end; this may be a read error. CDR3 loop: CASSLISHNSPLHF. CDR3 bases: TGTGCCAGCAGTTTAATCTCCCATAATTCACCCCTCCACTTT. The V call is TRBV28, the J call TRBJ1-6; D not certain. Germline V gene lookup returns CDR1 MDHEN and CDR2 SYDVKM. CDR3 length: 14 amino acids.

V is TRBV10-1 and J is TRBJ2-1, with D possibly being TRBD1 (7 bases). Germline values: CDR1 WNHNN, CDR2 SYGVQD (reference sequence). V lost 6 bases to trimming and J lost 8 bases, with 11 bases between them. The CDR3 has 12 residues. CDR3 coding DNA: TGCGCCAGCAGCCAGGGGGGTTATGAGCAGTTCTTC. Protein product: CASSQGGYEQFF.

V is TRBV7-9 and J is TRBJ1-4; weak D call: TRBD1 (5 bases). Germline V gene sequence: CDR1 SEHNR, CDR2 FQNEAQ (reference sequence). The CDR3 extends over 14 amino acids. The ends were cut back, 1 base at V and 7 bases at J, with 10 bases in the middle. The chain's CDR3 is CASSLGRVGEKLFF. CDR3 sequence (DNA): TGTGCCAGCAGCTTAGGCAGGGTTGGTGAAAAACTGTTTTTT.

The chain is built from TRBV18 and TRBJ2-2, with 9 bases identical to TRBD2. Germline V gene sequence: CDR1 KGHSH, CDR2 LQKENI. Trimming at V came to 6 bases and at J to 5 bases, leaving 7 bases not matched to a gene. The CDR3 contains 15 residues. CDR3 amino acids: CASSTLAGRTGELFF. Written as DNA, the CDR3 is TGTGCCAGCTCGACGCTAGCGGGGCGTACCGGGGAGCTGTTTTTT.

This clone was counted between two and nine times. This chain uses TRBV7-2 with TRBJ2-7; D is perhaps TRBD2 (5 bases). The germline V gene has CDR1 SGHTA and CDR2 FQGNSA. Trimming cost V 4 bases and J 3 bases, with 19 bases left between them. The CDR3 length is 16 residues. This chain's CDR3 is CASSWRAHPGDYEQYF. The CDR3 DNA is TGTGCCAGCAGCTGGCGGGCTCACCCCGGCGACTACGAGCAGTACTTC.

The CDR3, as DNA: TGTGCCAGTAGTACCGCAGGGAACTATGGCTACACCTTC. Encoded protein: CASSTAGNYGYTF. This rearrangement joins TRBV19 to TRBJ1-2; possible D gene TRBD1, 5 bases. V was shortened by 4 bases and J by 2 bases, with 8 bases between the two germline ends. Germline V gene sequence: CDR1 LNHDA, CDR2 SQIVND (reference sequence). The CDR3 has 13 amino acids.

The V and J genes are TRBV27 and TRBJ1-1, with a possible D match to TRBD1 (5 bases). From germline, CDR1 is MNHEY and CDR2 SMNVEV (reference sequence). The V end lost 0 bases, the J end lost 7 bases, and 12 bases lay between the germline ends. The CDR3 covers 14 residues. The CDR3, as DNA: TGTGCCAGCAGTTTATCGTCGGGGGGTGATGAAGCTTTCTTT. Its protein is CASSLSSGGDEAFF.

V usage is TRBV6-5 and J usage is TRBJ1-1; TRBD1 is a possible D gene (6 bases). Germline assignment: CDR1 MNHEY and CDR2 SVGAGI. This CDR3 has 13 amino acids. Trimming stripped 6 bases from V and 0 bases from J, with 8 bases between. Here the CDR3 DNA reads TGTGCCAGCAGCAACAGGGTGAACACTGAAGCTTTCTTT. This codes for CASSNRVNTEAFF.

The sample holds a few counts of this clone. The chain couples TRBV4-1 to TRBJ1-1, with D uncertain. There are 17 residues in the CDR3. Germline V gives CDR1 MGHRA, CDR2 YSYEKL. V was pared by 1 base and J by 0 bases, with 15 bases between. CDR3 protein: CASSQVHARRMNTEAFF. The CDR3 region has the DNA TGCGCCAGCAGCCAAGTTCACGCAAGGAGGATGAACACTGAAGCTTTCTTT.

V and J are TRBV6-1 and TRBJ2-1; TRBD2 is a possible D gene (7 bases). V lost 2 bases and J lost 4, with 15 bases in between. This CDR3 has 16 residues. Germline CDR1 and CDR2: MNHNS and SASEGT. CDR3: CASSEYEAGAYNEQFF. In DNA, the CDR3 is TGTGCCAGCAGTGAATATGAGGCGGGGGCTTACAATGAGCAGTTCTTC.

This clone was seen only a few times. The J gene is TRBJ1-1, the V gene TRBV5-1; the D is unclear. In germline, CDR1 is SGHRS, CDR2 YFSETQ. Trimming took 0 bases from V and 4 from J, leaving 13 bases between them. The CDR3 totals 15 residues. For the CDR3, the DNA is TGCGCCAGCAGCTTGGTCGGGGAGTTGGGCACTGAAGCTTTCTTT. This codes for CASSLVGELGTEAFF.

The chain recombines TRBV6-1 with TRBJ2-7; 7 bases map to TRBD2. Germline V CDR1 and CDR2: MNHNS, SASEGT. This CDR3 is built from 15 residues. The V segment lost 1 base and the J segment 0 bases; nucleotides outside the gene matches: 3. The CDR3 sequence is CASSEEAGDSYEQYF. Here the CDR3 DNA reads TGTGCCAGCAGTGAAGAGGCGGGGGACTCCTACGAGCAGTACTTC.

This sequence joins TRBV6-5 and TRBJ2-7; the D is unclear. CDR1 and CDR2 (germline): MNHEY, SVGAGI. The CDR3 is 12 amino acids. V gave up 6 bases and J gave up 2 bases, with 8 bases separating them. The CDR3: CASSHGAYEQYF. The CDR3 bases are TGTGCCAGCAGCCATGGAGCCTACGAGCAGTACTTC.

The rearrangement uses TRBV29-1 and TRBJ2-3; a weak D match, TRBD2 (6 bases). Germline lookup yields CDR1 SQVTM and CDR2 ANQGSEA. V was shortened by 6 bases and J by 4 bases, with 14 bases between the two germline ends. The CDR3 is 13 amino acids. CDR3 DNA sequence: TGCAGCGTGGGGGGTTTGGGCCCAGATACGCAGTATTTT. This encodes CSVGGLGPDTQYF.

The J gene is TRBJ2-7, the V gene TRBV7-2, with 10 bases lining up with TRBD1. Germline CDR1 is SGHTA and CDR2 is FQGNSA. With 5 bases clipped from V and 0 bases from J, the junction kept 10 bases outside the gene matches. The CDR3 length is 17 residues. Here the CDR3 DNA reads TGTGCCAGCAGCCACGACAGGGGGCCACAAGACTCCTACGAGCAGTACTTC. It encodes CASSHDRGPQDSYEQYF.

The chain is built from TRBV5-1 and TRBJ2-5, with 7 bases matching TRBD1. The J call may be wrong; the DNA end is better matched by TRBJ2-7. The CDR3 totals 13 residues. CDR1 and CDR2 (germline): SGHRS, YFSETQ. CDR3 coding DNA: TGCGCCAGCAGCTTCGGGACAGACTACGAGCAGTACTTC. Protein: CASSFGTDYEQYF.

The chain recombines TRBV5-1 with TRBJ1-6; D perhaps matches TRBD1 (5 bases). Trimming took off 0 bases at V and 7 bases at J, with 11 bases between the two ends. This CDR3 contains 15 residues. Germline assignment: CDR1 SGHRS and CDR2 YFSETQ. The CDR3 nucleotides read TGCGCCAGCAGCTTGGTCGGGGGACCGAATTCACCCCTCCACTTT. This gives the protein CASSLVGGPNSPLHF.

This chain connects TRBV27 to TRBJ2-7; D is uncertain. The CDR3 is 12 amino acids. The V and J ends lost 3 bases and 7 bases respectively, with 10 bases between them. Germline values: CDR1 MNHEY, CDR2 SMNVEV (reference sequence). The CDR3 nucleotides are TGTGCCAGCAGTTTTACGAATCGGGAGCAGTACTTC. Protein sequence: CASSFTNREQYF.

CDR3 region: CASSSSRTGGETQYF. DNA of the CDR3: TGTGCCAGCAGCTCTTCCCGGACAGGGGGAGAGACCCAGTACTTC. The V and J genes are TRBV5-5 and TRBJ2-5, with 10 bases fitting TRBD1. There are 15 residues in the CDR3. The V gene's germline CDR1 is SGHKS and CDR2 YYEKEE (reference sequence). V shed 3 bases, J shed 4 bases, and the junction held 6 bases outside the gene matches.

V is TRBV4-1 and J is TRBJ2-3; 7 bases are a match to TRBD2. The CDR3 spans 17 residues. V was pared by 2 bases and J by 1 base, with 9 bases of the junction left unmatched. Per the germline V gene, CDR1 is MGHRA and CDR2 is YSYEKL. The CDR3 is CASSQPGLVIGTDTQYF. For the CDR3, the DNA is TGCGCCAGCAGCCAACCAGGACTAGTTATAGGCACAGATACGCAGTATTTT.

The gene calls are TRBV7-6 and TRBJ2-1; the match to TRBD2 covers 11 bases. CDR1 and CDR2 from the germline V gene are SGHVS and FNYEAQ. After removal of 1 base from V and 3 bases from J, the junction contained 2 bases not matched to a gene. The CDR3 totals 16 residues. The CDR3 region has the DNA TGTGCCAGCAGCTTAGGGACTAGCGGGTTCTACAATGAGCAGTTCTTC. Amino acid sequence: CASSLGTSGFYNEQFF.

The rearrangement uses TRBV29-1 and TRBJ2-5; TRBD1 might be the D (6 bases). The J call is doubtful: the DNA matches TRBJ2-7 better. This CDR3 has 11 residues. Germline-derived CDR1 and CDR2 are SQVTM and ANQGSEA. The CDR3: CSVVQGYEQYF. CDR3 DNA: TGCAGCGTTGTACAGGGCTACGAGCAGTACTTC.

This chain uses TRBV7-3 with TRBJ1-1, with 7 nucleotides matching TRBD1. This CDR3 comprises 15 residues. Germline V gives CDR1 SGHTA, CDR2 FQGTGA. Trimming cost V 5 bases and J 1 base; bases outside gene matches: 7. CDR3 DNA sequence: TGTGCCAGCAGCCGCTTTGGGACAGAGAACACTGAAGCTTTCTTT. It is translated as CASSRFGTENTEAFF.